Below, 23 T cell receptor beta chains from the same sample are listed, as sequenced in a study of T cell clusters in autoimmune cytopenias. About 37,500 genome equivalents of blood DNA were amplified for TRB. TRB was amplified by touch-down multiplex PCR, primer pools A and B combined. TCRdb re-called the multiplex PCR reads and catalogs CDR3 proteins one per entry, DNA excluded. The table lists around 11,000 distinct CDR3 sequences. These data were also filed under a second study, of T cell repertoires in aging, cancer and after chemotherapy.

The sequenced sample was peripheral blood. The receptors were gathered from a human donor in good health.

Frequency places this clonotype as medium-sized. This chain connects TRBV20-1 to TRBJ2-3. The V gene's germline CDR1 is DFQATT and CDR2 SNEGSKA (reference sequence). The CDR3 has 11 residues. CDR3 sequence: CSVGMTDTQYF.

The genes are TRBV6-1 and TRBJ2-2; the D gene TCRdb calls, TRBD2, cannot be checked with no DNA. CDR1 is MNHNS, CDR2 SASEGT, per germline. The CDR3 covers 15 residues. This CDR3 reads CASSWLAAGTGELFF.

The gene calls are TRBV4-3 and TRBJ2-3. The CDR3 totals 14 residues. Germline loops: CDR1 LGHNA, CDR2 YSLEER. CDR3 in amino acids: CASSQDTRQITQYF.

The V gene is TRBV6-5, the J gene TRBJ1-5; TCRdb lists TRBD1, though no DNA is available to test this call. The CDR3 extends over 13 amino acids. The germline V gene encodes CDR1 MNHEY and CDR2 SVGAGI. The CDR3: CASRRQLNQPQHF.

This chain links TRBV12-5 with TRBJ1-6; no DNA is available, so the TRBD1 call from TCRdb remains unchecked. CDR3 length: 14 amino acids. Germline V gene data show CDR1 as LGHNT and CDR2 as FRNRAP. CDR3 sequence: CASPRELGNSPLHF.

The chain's CDR3 is CASSPRQGDGNEQFF. The chain links TRBV4-1 to TRBJ2-1; without DNA, the TCRdb call of TRBD1 cannot be checked. CDR3 length: 15 amino acids. In germline, CDR1 is MGHRA, CDR2 YSYEKL.

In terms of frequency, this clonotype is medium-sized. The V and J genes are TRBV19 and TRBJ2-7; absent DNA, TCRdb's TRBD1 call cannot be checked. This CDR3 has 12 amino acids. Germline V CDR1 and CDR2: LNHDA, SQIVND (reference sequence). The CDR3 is CASNPGQGRLYF.

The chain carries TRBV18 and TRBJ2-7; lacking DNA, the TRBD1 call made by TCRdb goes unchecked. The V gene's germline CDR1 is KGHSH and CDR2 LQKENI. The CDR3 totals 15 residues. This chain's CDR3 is CASSRSTGYSYEQYF.

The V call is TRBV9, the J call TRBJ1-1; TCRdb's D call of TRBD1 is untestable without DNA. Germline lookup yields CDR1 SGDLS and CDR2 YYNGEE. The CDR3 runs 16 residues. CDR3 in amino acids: CASSVVGTGLNTEAFF.

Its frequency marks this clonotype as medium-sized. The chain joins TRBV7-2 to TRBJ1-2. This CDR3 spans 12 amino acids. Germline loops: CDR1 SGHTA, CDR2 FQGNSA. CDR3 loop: CASSSYEGGYTF.

This CDR3 reads CASSTRQGIIYEQYF. This chain uses TRBV7-2 with TRBJ2-7; TCRdb indicates TRBD1, and absent DNA this call remains unverified. Germline lookup yields CDR1 SGHTA and CDR2 FQGNSA. This CDR3 spans 15 amino acids. Looking up the rest from reference TRBV7-2 and TRBJ2-7 gives the full variable domain: GAGVSQSPSNKVTEKGKDVELRCDPISGHTALYWYRQSLGQGLEFLIYFQGNSAPDKSGLPSDRFSAERTGGSVSTLTIQRTQQEDSAVYLCASSTRQGIIYEQYFGPGTRLTVT.

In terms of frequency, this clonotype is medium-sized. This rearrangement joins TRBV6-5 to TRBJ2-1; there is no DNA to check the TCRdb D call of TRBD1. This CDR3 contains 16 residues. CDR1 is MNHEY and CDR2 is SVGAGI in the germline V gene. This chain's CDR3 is CASSRWGDGSYNEQFF.

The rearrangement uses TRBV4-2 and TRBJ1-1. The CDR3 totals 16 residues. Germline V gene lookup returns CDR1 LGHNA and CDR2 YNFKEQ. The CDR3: CASSVGPEGPNTEAFF.

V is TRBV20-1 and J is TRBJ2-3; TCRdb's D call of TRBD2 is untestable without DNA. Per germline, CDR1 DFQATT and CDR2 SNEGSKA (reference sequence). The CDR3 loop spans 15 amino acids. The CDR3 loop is CSAHLTSGLTDTQYF.

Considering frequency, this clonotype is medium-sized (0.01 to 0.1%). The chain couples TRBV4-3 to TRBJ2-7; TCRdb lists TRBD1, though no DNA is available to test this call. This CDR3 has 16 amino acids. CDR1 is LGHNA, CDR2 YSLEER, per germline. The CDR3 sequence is CASSQEAGTGSSEQYF.

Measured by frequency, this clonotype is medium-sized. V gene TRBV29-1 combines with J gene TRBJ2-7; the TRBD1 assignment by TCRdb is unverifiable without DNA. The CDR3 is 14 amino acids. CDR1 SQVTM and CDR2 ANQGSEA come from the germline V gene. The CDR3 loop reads CSVVFGTGGNEQYF.

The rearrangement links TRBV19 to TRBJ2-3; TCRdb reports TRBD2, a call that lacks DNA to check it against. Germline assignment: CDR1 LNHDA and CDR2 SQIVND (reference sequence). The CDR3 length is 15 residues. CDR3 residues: CASSIFDSRTDTQYF. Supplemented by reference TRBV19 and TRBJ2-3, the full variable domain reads DGGITQSPKYLFRKEGQNVTLSCEQNLNHDAMYWYRQDPGQGLRLIYYSQIVNDFQKGDIAEGYSVSREKKESFPLTVTSAQKNPTAFYLCASSIFDSRTDTQYFGPGTRLTVL.

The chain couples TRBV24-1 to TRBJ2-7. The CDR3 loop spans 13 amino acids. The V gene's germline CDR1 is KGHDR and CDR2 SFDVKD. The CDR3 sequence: CATSDFNTYEQYF.

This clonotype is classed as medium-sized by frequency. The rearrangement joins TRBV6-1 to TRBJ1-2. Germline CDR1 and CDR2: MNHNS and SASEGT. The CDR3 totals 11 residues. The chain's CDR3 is CASSVGYGYTF.

The CDR3 loop reads CASTSFLTKNIQYF. The chain couples TRBV19 to TRBJ2-4. This CDR3 has 14 residues. The germline gives CDR1 LNHDA, CDR2 SQIVND (reference sequence).

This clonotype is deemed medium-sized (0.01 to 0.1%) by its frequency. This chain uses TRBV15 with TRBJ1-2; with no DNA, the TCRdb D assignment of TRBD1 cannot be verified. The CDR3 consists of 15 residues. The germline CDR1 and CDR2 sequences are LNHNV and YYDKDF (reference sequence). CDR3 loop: CATSRDPTGRYGYTF.

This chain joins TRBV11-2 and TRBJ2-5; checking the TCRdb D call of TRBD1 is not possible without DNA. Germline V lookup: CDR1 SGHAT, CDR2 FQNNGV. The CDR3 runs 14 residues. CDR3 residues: CASSLGTGLETQYF.

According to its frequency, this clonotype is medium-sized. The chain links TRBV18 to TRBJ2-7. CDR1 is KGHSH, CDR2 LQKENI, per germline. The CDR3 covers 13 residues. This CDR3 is CASSPRPLGEQYF.